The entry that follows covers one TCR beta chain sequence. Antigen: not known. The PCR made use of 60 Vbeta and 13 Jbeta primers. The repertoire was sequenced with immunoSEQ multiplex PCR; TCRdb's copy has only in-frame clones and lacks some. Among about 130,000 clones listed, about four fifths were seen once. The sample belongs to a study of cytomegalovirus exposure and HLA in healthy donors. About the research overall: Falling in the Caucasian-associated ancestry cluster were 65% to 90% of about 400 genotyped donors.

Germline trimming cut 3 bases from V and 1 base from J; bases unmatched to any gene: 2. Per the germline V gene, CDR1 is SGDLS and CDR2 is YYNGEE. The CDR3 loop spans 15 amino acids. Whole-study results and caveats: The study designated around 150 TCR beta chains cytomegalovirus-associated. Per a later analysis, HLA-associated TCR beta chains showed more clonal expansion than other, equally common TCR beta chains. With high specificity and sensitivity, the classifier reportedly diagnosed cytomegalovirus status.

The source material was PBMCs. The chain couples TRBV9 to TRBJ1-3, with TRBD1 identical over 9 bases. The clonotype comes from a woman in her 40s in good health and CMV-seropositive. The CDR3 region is CASSGGTGSGNTIYF. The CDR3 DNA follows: TGTGCCAGCAGCGGAGGGACAGGGTCTGGAAACACCATATATTTT. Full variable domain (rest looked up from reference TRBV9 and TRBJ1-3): DSGVTQTPKHLITATGQRVTLRCSPRSGDLSVYWYQQSLDQGLQFLIQYYNGEERAKGNILERFSAQQFPDLHSELNLSSLELGDSALYFCASSGGTGSGNTIYFGEGSWLTVV.